This entry concerns a single TCR beta chain. Antigen unknown. 60 Vbeta and 13 Jbeta primers were used in PCR. TCRdb's table, derived via immunoSEQ multiplex PCR, lists solely in-frame clones and lacks some. The data show approximately 92,000 clones, more than 65% seen once. This entry comes from a study of cytomegalovirus exposure and HLA in healthy donors. The CDR3 sequence is 15 residues long. Trimming took off 5 bases at V and 0 bases at J, with 13 bases between the two ends. Germline values: CDR1 SGHTA, CDR2 FQGNSA. Study-level results: In a later analysis, HLA-associated TCR beta chains were more clonally expanded than equally common others. What a later analysis showed was that several of the most significant clusters appeared linked to common viral pathogens.

The origin of this receptor is a girl aged 2 to 9 in good health and CMV-seropositive. Sequenced sample: PBMCs. The J gene is TRBJ2-5, the V gene TRBV7-2, with D unclear. CDR3 residues: CASSPYMRNQETQYF. CDR3 DNA sequence: TGTGCCAGCAGCCCGTACATGAGGAACCAAGAGACCCAGTACTTC.